The rows below give T cell receptor beta chains drawn from one sample of a study of metastatic and nonmetastatic thyroid tumors. TCRdb reassembled clones from the PCR reads with MiXCR. This table has about 5,000 clones, less than 40% appearing once. The sequencing input was tumor tissue. The source is a male donor with papillary thyroid cancer or a benign thyroid nodule (not recorded which). Some clones in this sample may be carry-over from other donors' samples. Each CDR3 is given with its conserved first and last residue. The D gene is left open where the match is weak. Only part of the rows carry a size: once, few, many, or a class if the clone is expanded.

v_gene: TRBV11-2; j_gene: TRBJ1-1; d_gene: -; abundance: few; CDR3aa: CASSPYPVTEAFF; CDR3nt: TGTGCCAGCAGCCCCTACCCCGTCACTGAAGCTTTCTTT
v_gene: TRBV5-1; j_gene: TRBJ2-1; d_gene: TRBD2; abundance: -; CDR3aa: CASSSGLALSNEQFF; CDR3nt: TGCGCCAGCAGCTCTGGACTAGCGCTAAGCAATGAGCAGTTCTTC
v_gene: TRBV6-1; j_gene: TRBJ2-3; d_gene: TRBD2; abundance: few; CDR3aa: CASRAMAGGSTDTQYF; CDR3nt: TGTGCCAGCAGGGCGATGGCGGGAGGAAGCACAGATACGCAGTATTTT
v_gene: TRBV20-1; j_gene: TRBJ2-1; d_gene: TRBD2; abundance: -; CDR3aa: CSASKLANPYNEQFF; CDR3nt: TGCAGTGCTAGTAAACTAGCGAACCCCTACAATGAGCAGTTCTTC
v_gene: TRBV2; j_gene: TRBJ2-1; d_gene: TRBD2; abundance: -; CDR3aa: CASSVGLAGEGSSYNEQFF; CDR3nt: TGTGCCAGCAGTGTGGGACTAGCGGGAGAGGGGTCCTCCTACAATGAGCAGTTCTTC
v_gene: TRBV7-2; j_gene: TRBJ2-7; d_gene: TRBD1; abundance: -; CDR3aa: CASSWTGGSEQYF; CDR3nt: TGTGCCAGCAGCTGGACAGGGGGGAGCGAGCAGTACTTC
v_gene: TRBV6-1; j_gene: TRBJ1-5; d_gene: -; abundance: medium-sized; CDR3aa: CASSEVGRGNSNQPQHF; CDR3nt: TGTGCCAGCAGTGAAGTGGGGAGGGGAAATAGCAATCAGCCCCAGCATTTT
v_gene: TRBV28; j_gene: TRBJ2-1; d_gene: -; abundance: few; CDR3aa: CASSFVDPSLIGEQFF; CDR3nt: TGTGCCAGCAGTTTTGTGGACCCATCCCTTATAGGTGAGCAGTTCTTC
v_gene: TRBV19; j_gene: TRBJ2-1; d_gene: -; abundance: few; CDR3aa: CASSKLTSRRGHNEQFF; CDR3nt: TGTGCCAGTAGCAAACTTACGAGCCGCAGGGGACACAATGAGCAGTTCTTC
v_gene: TRBV28; j_gene: TRBJ2-7; d_gene: TRBD1; abundance: many; CDR3aa: CASSLPGTGGGGFYEQYF; CDR3nt: TGTGCCAGCAGTTTACCCGGGACAGGGGGTGGGGGCTTCTACGAGCAGTACTTC
v_gene: TRBV15; j_gene: TRBJ2-2; d_gene: -; abundance: -; CDR3aa: CATSRDRNGANTGELFF; CDR3nt: TGTGCCACCAGCAGAGATCGTAACGGGGCGAACACCGGGGAGCTGTTTTTT
v_gene: TRBV5-1; j_gene: TRBJ2-3; d_gene: -; abundance: -; CDR3aa: CASNVAGTDTQYF; CDR3nt: TGCGCCAGCAATGTAGCCGGCACAGATACGCAGTATTTT
v_gene: TRBV5-1; j_gene: TRBJ1-1; d_gene: -; abundance: -; CDR3aa: CASSWRDGNTEAFF; CDR3nt: TGCGCCAGCAGCTGGAGGGACGGGAACACTGAAGCTTTCTTT
v_gene: TRBV20-1; j_gene: TRBJ1-2; d_gene: -; abundance: many; CDR3aa: CSARRPDTYGYTF; CDR3nt: TGCAGTGCTAGGAGGCCGGACACCTATGGCTACACCTTC
v_gene: TRBV27; j_gene: TRBJ2-6; d_gene: -; abundance: few; CDR3aa: CASSPSGANVLTF; CDR3nt: TGTGCCAGCTCTCCCTCTGGGGCCAACGTCCTGACTTTC
v_gene: TRBV3-1; j_gene: TRBJ1-6; d_gene: -; abundance: -; CDR3aa: CASSQGWGSPLHF; CDR3nt: TGTGCCAGCAGCCAAGGGTGGGGGTCACCCCTCCACTTT
v_gene: TRBV3-1; j_gene: TRBJ2-3; d_gene: -; abundance: -; CDR3aa: CASSQESSRADTQYF; CDR3nt: TGTGCCAGCAGCCAAGAGTCGTCTCGGGCAGATACGCAGTATTTT
v_gene: TRBV5-1; j_gene: TRBJ1-2; d_gene: -; abundance: -; CDR3aa: CASSLVGQPNYGYTF; CDR3nt: TGCGCCAGCAGCTTGGTCGGACAGCCTAACTATGGCTACACCTTC
v_gene: TRBV18; j_gene: TRBJ1-2; d_gene: -; abundance: -; CDR3aa: CASSRGLGYTF; CDR3nt: TGTGCCAGCTCACGGGGCCTGGGCTACACCTTC
v_gene: TRBV6-2/TRBV6-3; j_gene: TRBJ1-1; d_gene: -; abundance: -; CDR3aa: CASPPPPGHRSGNTEAFF; CDR3nt: TGTGCCAGCCCGCCCCCACCGGGACACAGATCAGGGAACACTGAAGCTTTCTTT
v_gene: TRBV6-1; j_gene: TRBJ2-6; d_gene: -; abundance: -; CDR3aa: CASSEEDSGANVLTF; CDR3nt: TGTGCCAGCAGTGAAGAAGACTCTGGGGCCAACGTCCTGACTTTC
v_gene: TRBV2; j_gene: TRBJ2-7; d_gene: TRBD2; abundance: few; CDR3aa: CASSLAGDEQYF; CDR3nt: TGTGCCAGCAGTCTAGCGGGAGACGAGCAGTACTTC
v_gene: TRBV7-2; j_gene: TRBJ2-3; d_gene: -; abundance: -; CDR3aa: CASSPVGDTQYF; CDR3nt: TGTGCCAGCAGCCCCGTAGGAGATACGCAGTATTTT
v_gene: TRBV4-1; j_gene: TRBJ2-7; d_gene: -; abundance: -; CDR3aa: CASSNPGDGSYEQYF; CDR3nt: TGCGCCAGCAGCAACCCTGGGGACGGGTCCTACGAGCAGTACTTC